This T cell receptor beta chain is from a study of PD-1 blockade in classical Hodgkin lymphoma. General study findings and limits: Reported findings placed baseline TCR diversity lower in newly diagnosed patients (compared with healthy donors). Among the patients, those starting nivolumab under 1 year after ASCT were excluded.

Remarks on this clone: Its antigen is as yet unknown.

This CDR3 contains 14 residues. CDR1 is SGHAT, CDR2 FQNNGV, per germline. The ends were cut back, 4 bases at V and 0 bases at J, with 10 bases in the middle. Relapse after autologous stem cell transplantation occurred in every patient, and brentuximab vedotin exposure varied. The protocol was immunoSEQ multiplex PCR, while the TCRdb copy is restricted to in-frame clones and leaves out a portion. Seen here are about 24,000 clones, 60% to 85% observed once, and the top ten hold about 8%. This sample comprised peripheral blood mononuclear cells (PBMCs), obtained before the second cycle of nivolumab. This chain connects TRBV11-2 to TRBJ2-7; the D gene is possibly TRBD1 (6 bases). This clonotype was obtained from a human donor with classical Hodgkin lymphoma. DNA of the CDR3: TGTGCCAGCAGCTCCCTCAGGGGCTCCTACGAGCAGTACTTC. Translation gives CASSSLRGSYEQYF.